This is a list of T cell receptor beta chains from one sample in a study of T cell clusters in autoimmune cytopenias. TCRdb reanalyzed the multiplex PCR reads, giving one entry per CDR3 protein sequence and no DNA. The table gives about 7,500 distinct CDR3 sequences; the top ten clones make up roughly 3% of it. Specimen: peripheral blood. These receptors were taken from a human donor with an autoimmune cytopenia or autoimmune hepatitis (not recorded which). CDR3s include the opening cysteine and the closing phenylalanine or tryptophan. Rows give clone size only sometimes, using once, few, many, or a class for an expanded clone.

j_gene: TRBJ1-5; v_gene: TRBV10-3; abundance: NA; CDR3aa: CATQGGNQPQHF
j_gene: TRBJ1-5; v_gene: TRBV20-1; abundance: NA; CDR3aa: CSAEGRDLNQPQHF
j_gene: TRBJ2-7; v_gene: TRBV15; abundance: medium-sized; CDR3aa: CATSRDLEVIYEQYF
j_gene: TRBJ1-2; v_gene: TRBV6-1; abundance: NA; CDR3aa: CASSETGERGYTF
j_gene: TRBJ1-5; v_gene: TRBV19; abundance: medium-sized; CDR3aa: CASSLGTADQPQHF
j_gene: TRBJ1-2; v_gene: TRBV19; abundance: medium-sized; CDR3aa: CASSMYGLDGYTF
j_gene: TRBJ2-1; v_gene: TRBV24-1; abundance: NA; CDR3aa: CATSEFSSGSGSSYNEQFF
j_gene: TRBJ2-5; v_gene: TRBV20-1; abundance: NA; CDR3aa: CSARDPQETQYF
j_gene: TRBJ2-2; v_gene: TRBV24-1; abundance: NA; CDR3aa: CATSDRLARELFF
j_gene: TRBJ2-2; v_gene: TRBV11-1; abundance: medium-sized; CDR3aa: CASSSNRVTGELFF
j_gene: TRBJ1-6; v_gene: TRBV12-3/TRBV12-4; abundance: medium-sized; CDR3aa: CASGVGNSPLHF
j_gene: TRBJ2-1; v_gene: TRBV27; abundance: medium-sized; CDR3aa: CASTGRGRSEQFF
j_gene: TRBJ2-3; v_gene: TRBV6-1; abundance: medium-sized; CDR3aa: CASSLTQGADTQYF
j_gene: TRBJ2-1; v_gene: TRBV7-9; abundance: medium-sized; CDR3aa: CASTIAGSSYNEQFF
j_gene: TRBJ2-7; v_gene: TRBV27; abundance: NA; CDR3aa: CASSYSTPYTGARAPSGIYEQYF
j_gene: TRBJ2-1; v_gene: TRBV30; abundance: medium-sized; CDR3aa: CARQTGGLHNEQFF
j_gene: TRBJ2-2; v_gene: TRBV10-3; abundance: NA; CDR3aa: CATRGAGELFF
j_gene: TRBJ2-3; v_gene: TRBV27; abundance: NA; CDR3aa: CASSFKAGRDTQYF
j_gene: TRBJ2-3; v_gene: TRBV20-1; abundance: NA; CDR3aa: CSAKPLAATDTQYF
j_gene: TRBJ2-2; v_gene: TRBV19; abundance: NA; CDR3aa: CASNGQLGTGELFF
j_gene: TRBJ2-2; v_gene: TRBV9; abundance: NA; CDR3aa: CASSVGSHRPTGELFF
j_gene: TRBJ1-1; v_gene: TRBV12-3/TRBV12-4; abundance: NA; CDR3aa: CASSSGRTGRAEAFF
j_gene: TRBJ2-1; v_gene: TRBV6-2/TRBV6-3; abundance: medium-sized; CDR3aa: CASSPDRGKTHNEQFF
j_gene: TRBJ2-5; v_gene: TRBV12-3/TRBV12-4; abundance: medium-sized; CDR3aa: CASRRTGLQETQYF
j_gene: TRBJ2-3; v_gene: TRBV5-1; abundance: NA; CDR3aa: CASSLEPGLAGVADTQYF
j_gene: TRBJ1-4; v_gene: TRBV18; abundance: NA; CDR3aa: CASSPTYGTGKGDEKLFF
j_gene: TRBJ1-1; v_gene: TRBV30; abundance: medium-sized; CDR3aa: CAWSPNTNTEAFF